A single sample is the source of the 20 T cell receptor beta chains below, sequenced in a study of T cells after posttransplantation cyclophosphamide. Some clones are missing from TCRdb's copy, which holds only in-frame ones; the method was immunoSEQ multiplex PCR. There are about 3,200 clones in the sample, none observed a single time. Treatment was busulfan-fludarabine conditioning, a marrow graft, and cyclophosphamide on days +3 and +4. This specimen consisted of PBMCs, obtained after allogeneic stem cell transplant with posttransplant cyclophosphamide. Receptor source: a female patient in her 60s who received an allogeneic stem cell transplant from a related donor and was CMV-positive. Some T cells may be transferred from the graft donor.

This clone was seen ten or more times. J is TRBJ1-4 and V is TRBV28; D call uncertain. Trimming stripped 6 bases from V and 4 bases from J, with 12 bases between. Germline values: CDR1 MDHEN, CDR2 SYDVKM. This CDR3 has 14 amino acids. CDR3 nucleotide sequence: TGTGCCAGCAGATACGGGTTACTTAATGAAAAACTGTTTTTT. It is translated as CASRYGLLNEKLFF. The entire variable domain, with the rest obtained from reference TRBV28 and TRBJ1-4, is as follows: DVKVTQSSRYLVKRTGEKVFLECVQDMDHENMFWYRQDPGLGLRLIYFSYDVKMKEKGDIPEGYSVSREKKERFSLILESASTNQTSMYLCASRYGLLNEKLFFGSGTQLSVL.

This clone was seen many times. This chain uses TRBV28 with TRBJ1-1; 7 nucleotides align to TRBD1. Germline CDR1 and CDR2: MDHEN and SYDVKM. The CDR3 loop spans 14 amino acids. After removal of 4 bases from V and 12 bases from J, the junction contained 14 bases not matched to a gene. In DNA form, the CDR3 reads TGTGCCAGCAGTTCGGACCGGACAGGCGGGGAGACTTTCTTT. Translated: CASSSDRTGGETFF.

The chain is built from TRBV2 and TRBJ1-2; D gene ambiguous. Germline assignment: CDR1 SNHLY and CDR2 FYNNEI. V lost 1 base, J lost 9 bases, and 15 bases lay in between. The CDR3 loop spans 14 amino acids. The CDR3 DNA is TGTGCCAGCAGTGAAGACGGTCAAGCCGTCCGCTACACCTTC. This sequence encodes CASSEDGQAVRYTF.

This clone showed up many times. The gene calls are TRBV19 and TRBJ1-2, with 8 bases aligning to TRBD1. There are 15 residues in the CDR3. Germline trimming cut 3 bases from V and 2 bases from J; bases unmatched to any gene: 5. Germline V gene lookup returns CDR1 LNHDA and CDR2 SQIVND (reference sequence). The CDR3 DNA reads TGTGCCAGTAGTATGTGGACAGGGAGCAACTATGGCTACACCTTC. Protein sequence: CASSMWTGSNYGYTF.

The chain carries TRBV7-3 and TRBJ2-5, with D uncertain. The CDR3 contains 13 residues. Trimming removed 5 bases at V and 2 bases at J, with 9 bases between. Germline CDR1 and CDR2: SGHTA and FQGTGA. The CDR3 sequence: CASSQTQQETQYF. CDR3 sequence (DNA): TGTGCCAGCAGCCAAACCCAGCAAGAGACCCAGTACTTC. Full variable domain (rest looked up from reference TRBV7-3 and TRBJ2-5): GAGVSQTPSNKVTEKGKYVELRCDPISGHTALYWYRQSLGQGPEFLIYFQGTGAADDSGLPNDRFFAVRPEGSVSTLKIQRTERGDSAVYLCASSQTQQETQYFGPGTRLLVL.

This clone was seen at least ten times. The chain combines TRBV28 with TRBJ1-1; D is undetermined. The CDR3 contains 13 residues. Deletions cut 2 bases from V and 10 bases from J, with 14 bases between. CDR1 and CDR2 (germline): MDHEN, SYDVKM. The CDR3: CASSLQTPKAAFF. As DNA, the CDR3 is TGTGCCAGCAGTTTACAAACGCCCAAAGCAGCTTTCTTT.

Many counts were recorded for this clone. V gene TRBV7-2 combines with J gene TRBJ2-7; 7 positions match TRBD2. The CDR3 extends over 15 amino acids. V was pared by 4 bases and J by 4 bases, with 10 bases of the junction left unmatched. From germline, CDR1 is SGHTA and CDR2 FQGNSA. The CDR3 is CASSSTRGVGYEQYF. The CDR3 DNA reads TGTGCCAGCAGCTCCACTCGGGGGGTAGGATACGAGCAGTACTTC.

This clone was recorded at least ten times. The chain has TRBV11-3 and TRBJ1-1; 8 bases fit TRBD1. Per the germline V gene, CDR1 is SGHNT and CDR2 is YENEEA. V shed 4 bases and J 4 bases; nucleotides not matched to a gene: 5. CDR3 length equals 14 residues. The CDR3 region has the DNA TGTGCCAGCAGCTCACAGGGGGGATCCACTGAAGCTTTCTTT. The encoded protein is CASSSQGGSTEAFF.

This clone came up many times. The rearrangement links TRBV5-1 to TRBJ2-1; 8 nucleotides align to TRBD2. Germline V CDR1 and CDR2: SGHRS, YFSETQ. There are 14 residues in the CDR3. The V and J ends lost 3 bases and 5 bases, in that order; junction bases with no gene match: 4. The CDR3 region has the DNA TGCGCCAGCAGCTCTGGACTAGCCCACAATGAGCAGTTCTTC. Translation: CASSSGLAHNEQFF.

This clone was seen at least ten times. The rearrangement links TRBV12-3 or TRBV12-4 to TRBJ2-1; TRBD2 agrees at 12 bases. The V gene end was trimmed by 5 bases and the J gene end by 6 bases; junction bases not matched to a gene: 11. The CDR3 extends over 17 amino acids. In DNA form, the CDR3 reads TGTGCCAGCAGTCGACGCAGTCTAGCGGGAGGGTCCAATGAGCAGTTCTTC. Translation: CASSRRSLAGGSNEQFF.

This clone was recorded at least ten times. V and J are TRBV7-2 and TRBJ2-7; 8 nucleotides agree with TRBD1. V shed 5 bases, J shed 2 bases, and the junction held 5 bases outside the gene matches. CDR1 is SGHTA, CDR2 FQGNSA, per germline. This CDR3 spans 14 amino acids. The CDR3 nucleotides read TGTGCCAGCAGCCCACAGGGGGTGGCCTACGAGCAGTACTTC. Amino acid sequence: CASSPQGVAYEQYF.

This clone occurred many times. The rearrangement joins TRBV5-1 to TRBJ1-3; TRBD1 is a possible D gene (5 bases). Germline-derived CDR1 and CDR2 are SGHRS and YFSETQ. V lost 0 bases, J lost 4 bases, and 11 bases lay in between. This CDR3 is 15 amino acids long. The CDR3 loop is CASSLEATGGNTIYF. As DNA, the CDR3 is TGCGCCAGCAGCTTGGAGGCCACAGGCGGAAACACCATATATTTT. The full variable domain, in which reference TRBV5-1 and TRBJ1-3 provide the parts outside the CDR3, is KAGVTQTPRYLIKTRGQQVTLSCSPISGHRSVSWYQQTPGQGLQFLFEYFSETQRNKGNFPGRFSGRQFSNSRSEMNVSTLELGDSALYLCASSLEATGGNTIYFGEGSWLTVV.

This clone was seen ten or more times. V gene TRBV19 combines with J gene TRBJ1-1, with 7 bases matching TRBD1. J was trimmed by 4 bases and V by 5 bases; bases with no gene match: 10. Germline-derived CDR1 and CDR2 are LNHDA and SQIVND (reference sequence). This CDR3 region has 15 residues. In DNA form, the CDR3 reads TGTGCCAGTAGTCCCCATCTCGCAGGGGGCACTGAAGCTTTCTTT. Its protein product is CASSPHLAGGTEAFF.

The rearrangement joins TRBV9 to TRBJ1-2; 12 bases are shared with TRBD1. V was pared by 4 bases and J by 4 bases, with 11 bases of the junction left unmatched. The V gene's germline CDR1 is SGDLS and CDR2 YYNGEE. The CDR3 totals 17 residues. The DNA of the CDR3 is TGTGCCAGCAGCCCACAACCGGGACAGGGGGCATCCTATGGCTACACCTTC. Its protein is CASSPQPGQGASYGYTF.

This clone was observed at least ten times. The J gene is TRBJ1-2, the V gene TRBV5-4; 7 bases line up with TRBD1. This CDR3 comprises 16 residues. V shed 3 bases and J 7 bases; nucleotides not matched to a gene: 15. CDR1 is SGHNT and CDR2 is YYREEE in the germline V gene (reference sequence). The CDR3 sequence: CASSSGGTVEVRGYTF. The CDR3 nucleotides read TGTGCCAGCAGCTCCGGCGGGACAGTTGAGGTTCGTGGCTACACCTTC.

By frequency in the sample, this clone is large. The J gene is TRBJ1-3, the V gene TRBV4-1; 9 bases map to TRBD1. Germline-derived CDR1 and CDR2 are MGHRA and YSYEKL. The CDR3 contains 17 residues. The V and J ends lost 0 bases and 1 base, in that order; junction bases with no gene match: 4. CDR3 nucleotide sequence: TGCGCCAGCAGCCAAGATCCCGGGACAGGGTCTGGAAACACCATATATTTT. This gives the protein CASSQDPGTGSGNTIYF.

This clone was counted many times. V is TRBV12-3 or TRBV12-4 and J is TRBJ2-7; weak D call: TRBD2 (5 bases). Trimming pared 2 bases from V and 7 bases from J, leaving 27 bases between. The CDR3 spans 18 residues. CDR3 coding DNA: TGTGCCAGCAGTTTAACTTGGGGTGCCCGGGGAGAACCCCTGGAGCAGTACTTC. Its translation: CASSLTWGARGEPLEQYF.

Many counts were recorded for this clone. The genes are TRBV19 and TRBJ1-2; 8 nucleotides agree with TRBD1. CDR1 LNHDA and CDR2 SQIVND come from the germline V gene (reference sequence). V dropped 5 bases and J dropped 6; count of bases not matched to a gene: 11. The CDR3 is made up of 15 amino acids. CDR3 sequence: CASSPTSDRDDGYTF. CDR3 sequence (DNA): TGTGCCAGTAGTCCAACTTCGGACAGGGATGATGGCTACACCTTC.

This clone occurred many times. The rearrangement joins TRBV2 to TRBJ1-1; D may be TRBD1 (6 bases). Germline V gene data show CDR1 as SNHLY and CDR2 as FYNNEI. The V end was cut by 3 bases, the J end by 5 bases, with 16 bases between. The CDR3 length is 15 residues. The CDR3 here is CASSDRAGVRTEAFF. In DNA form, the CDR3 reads TGTGCCAGCAGTGATAGGGCAGGGGTTCGGACTGAAGCTTTCTTT.

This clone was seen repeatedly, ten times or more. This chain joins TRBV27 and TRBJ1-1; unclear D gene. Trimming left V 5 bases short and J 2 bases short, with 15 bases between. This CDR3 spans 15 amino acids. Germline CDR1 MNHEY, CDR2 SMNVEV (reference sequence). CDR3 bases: TGTGCCAGCAGTCTTGATCTCCGGGGAAACACTGAAGCTTTCTTT. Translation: CASSLDLRGNTEAFF.